The source of this TCR beta chain is a study of cytomegalovirus exposure and HLA in healthy donors. Both 60 Vbeta primers and 13 Jbeta primers went into the PCR. Sequencing used immunoSEQ multiplex PCR; TCRdb keeps in-frame clones, though not all of them. Here the sample spans hundreds of thousands of clones, over 75% being singletons. Trimming left V 4 bases short and J 8 bases short, with 9 bases between. Germline CDR1 GTSNPN, CDR2 SVGIG (reference sequence). The CDR3 loop spans 10 amino acids. Points from the study as a whole: Testing in vitro showed a few CMV-associated chains specific for CMV antigens. There were reportedly fewer N-insertions in an Asian-associated ancestry cluster than the roughly 610-donor mean, in a later analysis.

A remark on this clone: Its antigen is not known.

V gene TRBV30 combines with J gene TRBJ2-7, with D uncertain. This sequence originates from a boy aged 5-17 years in good health and CMV-seronegative. Material: PBMCs. CDR3 sequence: CAWTGEKQYF. CDR3 coding DNA: TGTGCCTGGACCGGAGAAAAGCAGTACTTC.